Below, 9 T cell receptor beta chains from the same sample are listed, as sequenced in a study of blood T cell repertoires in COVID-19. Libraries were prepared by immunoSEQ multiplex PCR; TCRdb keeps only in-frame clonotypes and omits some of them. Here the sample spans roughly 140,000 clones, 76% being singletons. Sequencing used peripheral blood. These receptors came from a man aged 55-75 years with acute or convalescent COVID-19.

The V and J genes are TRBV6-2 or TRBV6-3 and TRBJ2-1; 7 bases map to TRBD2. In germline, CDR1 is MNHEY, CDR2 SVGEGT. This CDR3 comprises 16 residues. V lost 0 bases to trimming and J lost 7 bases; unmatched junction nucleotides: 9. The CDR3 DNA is TGTGCCAGCAGTTACTCGATCGGCGGGAGTAGGAATGAGCAGTTCTTC. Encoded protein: CASSYSIGGSRNEQFF.

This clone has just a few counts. CDR3: CASRSDREIGEQYF. The CDR3 nucleotides read TGTGCCAGCAGGTCGGACAGGGAGATAGGGGAGCAGTACTTC. The gene calls are TRBV5-6 and TRBJ2-7, with 8 nucleotides matching TRBD1. Trimming at V came to 5 bases and at J to 7 bases, leaving 11 bases not matched to a gene. The CDR3 length is 14 residues. Per germline, CDR1 SGHDT and CDR2 YYEEEE.

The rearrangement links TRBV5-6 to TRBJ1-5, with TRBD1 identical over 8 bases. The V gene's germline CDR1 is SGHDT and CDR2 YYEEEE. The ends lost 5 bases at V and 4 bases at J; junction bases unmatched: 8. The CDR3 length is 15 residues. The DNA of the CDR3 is TGTGCCAGCAGATACCGGGACAGGCCTAATCAGCCCCAGCATTTT. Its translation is CASRYRDRPNQPQHF.

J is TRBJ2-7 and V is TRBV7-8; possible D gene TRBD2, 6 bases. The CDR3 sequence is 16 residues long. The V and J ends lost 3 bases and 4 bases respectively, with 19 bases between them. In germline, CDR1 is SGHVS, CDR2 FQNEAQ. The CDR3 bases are TGTGCCAGCAGCTTGGGGCACCGGGGTCGGGGGTACGAGCAGTACTTC. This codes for CASSLGHRGRGYEQYF.

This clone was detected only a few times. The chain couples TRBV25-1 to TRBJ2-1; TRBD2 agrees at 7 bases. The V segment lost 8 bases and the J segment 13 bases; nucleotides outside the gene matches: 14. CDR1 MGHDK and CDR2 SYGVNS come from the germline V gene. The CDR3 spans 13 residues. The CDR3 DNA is TGTGCCAGCGCGAGTCTGGACGGGAGGTCCCAGTTCTTC. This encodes CASASLDGRSQFF.

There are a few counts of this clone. The CDR3 DNA reads TGTGCCAACAAAGGGACAGTGAACACTGAAGCTTTCTTT. Amino acid sequence: CANKGTVNTEAFF. V gene TRBV3-1 (or the pseudogene TRBV3-2) combines with J gene TRBJ1-1; TRBD1 matches 7 bases. The V segment lost 10 bases and the J segment 0 bases; nucleotides outside the gene matches: 5. The CDR3 contains 13 residues. Per germline, CDR1 LGHDT and CDR2 YNNKEL (reference sequence).

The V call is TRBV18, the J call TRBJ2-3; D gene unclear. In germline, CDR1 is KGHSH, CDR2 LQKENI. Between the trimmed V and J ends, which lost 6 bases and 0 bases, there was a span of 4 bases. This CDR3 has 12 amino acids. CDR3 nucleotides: TGTGCCAGCTCCCCTAGCACAGATACGCAGTATTTT. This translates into CASSPSTDTQYF.

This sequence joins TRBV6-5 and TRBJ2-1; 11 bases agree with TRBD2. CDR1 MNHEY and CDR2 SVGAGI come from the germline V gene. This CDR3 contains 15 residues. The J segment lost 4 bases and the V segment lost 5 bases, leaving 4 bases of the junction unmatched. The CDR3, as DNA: TGTGCCAGCAGTCTAGCGGGAGGCCGGTACAATGAGCAGTTCTTC. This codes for CASSLAGGRYNEQFF.

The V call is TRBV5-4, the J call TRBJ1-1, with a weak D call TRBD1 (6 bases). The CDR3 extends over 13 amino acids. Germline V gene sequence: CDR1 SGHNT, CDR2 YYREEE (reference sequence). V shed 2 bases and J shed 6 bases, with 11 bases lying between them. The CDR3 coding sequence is TGTGCCAGCAGCTTAGTAGGGGGGGCTGAAGCTTTCTTT. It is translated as CASSLVGGAEAFF. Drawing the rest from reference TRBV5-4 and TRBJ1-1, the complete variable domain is ETGVTQSPTHLIKTRGQQVTLRCSSQSGHNTVSWYQQALGQGPQFIFQYYREEENGRGNFPPRFSGLQFPNYSSELNVNALELDDSALYLCASSLVGGAEAFFGQGTRLTVV.